A single sample gave rise to the 5 T cell receptor beta chains below, sequenced in a study of OX40 agonist ivuxolimab in advanced cancers. Libraries were prepared by immunoSEQ multiplex PCR; TCRdb keeps only in-frame clonotypes and omits some of them. This sample has 65,000 to 85,000 clones, with about 88% found just once. Sample: CD4+ or CD8+ T cells sorted from blood, taken in a trial of the OX40 agonist ivuxolimab. Source of these receptors: an adult with an advanced solid tumor such as melanoma, head and neck, liver or kidney cancer.

The chain links TRBV29-1 to TRBJ2-7; 7 nucleotides align to TRBD1. V shed 7 bases, J shed 5 bases, and the junction held 5 bases outside the gene matches. The length of the CDR3 is 11 residues. The germline V gene has CDR1 SQVTM and CDR2 ANQGSEA. The CDR3 protein is CSGGQAHEQYF. CDR3 sequence (DNA): TGCAGCGGTGGACAGGCCCACGAGCAGTACTTC.

The rearrangement links TRBV19 to TRBJ2-7; maybe TRBD1 (6 bases). CDR1 and CDR2 (germline): LNHDA, SQIVND (reference sequence). CDR3 size: 14 residues. V was clipped by 4 bases and J by 0 bases, with 10 bases between them. CDR3: CASSKQGSSYEQYF. DNA of the CDR3: TGTGCCAGTAGTAAACAGGGAAGCTCCTACGAGCAGTACTTC.

This chain uses TRBV9 with TRBJ2-5; 10 bases line up with TRBD1. This CDR3 has 16 amino acids. The V segment lost 4 bases and the J segment 5 bases; nucleotides outside the gene matches: 11. CDR1 and CDR2 (germline): SGDLS, YYNGEE. Here the CDR3 reads CASSSGHGQGVETQYF. The CDR3 DNA reads as TGTGCCAGCAGCTCAGGGCATGGACAGGGGGTGGAGACCCAGTACTTC.

This chain links TRBV7-6 with TRBJ2-5, with TRBD2 as a possible D gene (5 bases). The germline V and J ends were trimmed by 4 bases and 1 base, with 16 bases remaining between them. CDR1 SGHVS and CDR2 FNYEAQ come from the germline V gene. The CDR3 extends over 16 amino acids. CDR3 sequence (DNA): TGTGCCAGCAGCTCCGGGGATCCCAGGCGCCAAGAGACCCAGTACTTC. Translating gives CASSSGDPRRQETQYF.

The chain couples TRBV27 to TRBJ2-7; D might be TRBD2 (6 bases). The V and J ends lost 6 bases and 2 bases respectively, with 35 bases between them. CDR1 MNHEY and CDR2 SMNVEV come from the germline V gene (reference sequence). The CDR3 has 21 residues. The CDR3 DNA reads TGTGCCAGCAGAACGGGGCGATCGGCAAGTGGATTTCCGGGAGCGACCTACGAGCAGTACTTC. Its translation: CASRTGRSASGFPGATYEQYF.